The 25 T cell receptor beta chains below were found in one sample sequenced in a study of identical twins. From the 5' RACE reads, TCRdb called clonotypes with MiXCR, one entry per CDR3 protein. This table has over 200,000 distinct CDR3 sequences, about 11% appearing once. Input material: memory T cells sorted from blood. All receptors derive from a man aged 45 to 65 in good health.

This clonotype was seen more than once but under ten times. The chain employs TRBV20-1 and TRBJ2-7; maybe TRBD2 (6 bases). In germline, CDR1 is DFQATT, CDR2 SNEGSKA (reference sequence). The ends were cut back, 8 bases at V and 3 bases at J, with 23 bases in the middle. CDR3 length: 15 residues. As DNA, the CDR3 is TGCAGTCACACCCAAGGCCTGCGGGATGTCTACGAGCAGTACTTC. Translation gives CSHTQGLRDVYEQYF.

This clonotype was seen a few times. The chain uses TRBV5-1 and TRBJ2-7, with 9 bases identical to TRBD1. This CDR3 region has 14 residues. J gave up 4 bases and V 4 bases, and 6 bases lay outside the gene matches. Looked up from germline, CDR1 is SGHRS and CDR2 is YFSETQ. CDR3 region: CASSPGQGRYEQYF. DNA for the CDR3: TGCGCCAGCAGCCCGGGACAGGGACGGTACGAGCAGTACTTC.

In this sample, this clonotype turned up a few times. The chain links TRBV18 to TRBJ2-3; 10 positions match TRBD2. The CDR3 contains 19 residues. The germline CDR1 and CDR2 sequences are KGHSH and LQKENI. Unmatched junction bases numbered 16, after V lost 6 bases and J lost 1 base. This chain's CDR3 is CASSRRTSGRALGTDTQYF. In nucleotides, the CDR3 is TGTGCCAGCTCTCGGAGGACTAGCGGAAGGGCTTTAGGCACAGATACGCAGTATTTT.

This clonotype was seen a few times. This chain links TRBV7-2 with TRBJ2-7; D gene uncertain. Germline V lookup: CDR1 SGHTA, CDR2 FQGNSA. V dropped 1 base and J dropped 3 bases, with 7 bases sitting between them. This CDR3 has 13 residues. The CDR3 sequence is CASSLDPVYEQYF. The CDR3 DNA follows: TGTGCCAGCAGCTTAGATCCAGTCTACGAGCAGTACTTC.

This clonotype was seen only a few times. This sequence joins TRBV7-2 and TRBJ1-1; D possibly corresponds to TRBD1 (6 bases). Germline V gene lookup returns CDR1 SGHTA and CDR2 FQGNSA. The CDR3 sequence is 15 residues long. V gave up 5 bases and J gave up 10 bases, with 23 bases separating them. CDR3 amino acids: CASSQGSGGRAAAFF. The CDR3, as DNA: TGTGCCAGCAGCCAGGGATCCGGGGGGCGAGCTGCAGCTTTCTTT.

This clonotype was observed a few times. The CDR3 DNA reads TGTGCCAGCAGTTACTCGGCGGCCCGGGACGAGCAGTACTTC. Its protein is CASSYSAARDEQYF. The chain employs TRBV6-5 and TRBJ2-7; D remains unclear. Germline V CDR1 and CDR2: MNHEY, SVGAGI. The V and J ends lost 0 bases and 5 bases respectively, with 11 bases between them. This CDR3 is 14 amino acids long.

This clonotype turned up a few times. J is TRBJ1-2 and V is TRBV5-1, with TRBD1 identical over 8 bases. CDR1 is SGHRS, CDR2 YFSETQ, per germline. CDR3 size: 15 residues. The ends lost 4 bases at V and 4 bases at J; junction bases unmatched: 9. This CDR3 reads CASSGDGQGGYGYTF. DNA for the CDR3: TGCGCCAGCAGCGGAGATGGACAGGGCGGCTATGGCTACACCTTC.

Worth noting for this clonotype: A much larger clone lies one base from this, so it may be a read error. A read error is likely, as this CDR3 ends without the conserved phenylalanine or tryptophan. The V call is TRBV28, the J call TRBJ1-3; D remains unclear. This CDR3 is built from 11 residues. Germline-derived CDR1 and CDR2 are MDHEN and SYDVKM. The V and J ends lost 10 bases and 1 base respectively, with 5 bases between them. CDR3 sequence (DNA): TGTGCCACCATATCTGGAAACACCATATATTGT. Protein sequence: CATISGNTIYC.

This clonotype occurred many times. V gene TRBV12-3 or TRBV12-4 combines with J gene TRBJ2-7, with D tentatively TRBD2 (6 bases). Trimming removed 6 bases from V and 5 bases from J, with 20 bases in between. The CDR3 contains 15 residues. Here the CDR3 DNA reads TGTGCCAGCAGCCCAACCAAGACTAGTTTCCACGAGCAGTACTTC. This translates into CASSPTKTSFHEQYF.

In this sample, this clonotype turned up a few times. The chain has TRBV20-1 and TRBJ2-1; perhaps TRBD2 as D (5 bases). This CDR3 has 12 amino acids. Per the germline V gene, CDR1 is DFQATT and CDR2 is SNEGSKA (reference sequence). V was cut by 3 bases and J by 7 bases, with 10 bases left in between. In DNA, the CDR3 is TGCAGTGCTAGTTTTAGCGAGAATGAGCAGTTCTTC. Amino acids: CSASFSENEQFF.

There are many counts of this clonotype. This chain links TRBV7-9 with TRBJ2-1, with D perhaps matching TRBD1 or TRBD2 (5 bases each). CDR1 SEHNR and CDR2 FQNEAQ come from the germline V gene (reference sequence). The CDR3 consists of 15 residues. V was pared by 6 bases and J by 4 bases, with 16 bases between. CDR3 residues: CASSPGRIRYNEQFF. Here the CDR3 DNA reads TGTGCCAGCAGTCCGGGACGGATCCGGTACAATGAGCAGTTCTTC.

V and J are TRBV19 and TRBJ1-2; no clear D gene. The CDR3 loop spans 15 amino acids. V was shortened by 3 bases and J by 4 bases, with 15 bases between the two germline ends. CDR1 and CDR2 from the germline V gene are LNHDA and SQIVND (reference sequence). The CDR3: CASSIDGRPFYGYTF. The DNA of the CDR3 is TGTGCCAGTAGTATCGACGGCCGGCCGTTCTATGGCTACACCTTC.

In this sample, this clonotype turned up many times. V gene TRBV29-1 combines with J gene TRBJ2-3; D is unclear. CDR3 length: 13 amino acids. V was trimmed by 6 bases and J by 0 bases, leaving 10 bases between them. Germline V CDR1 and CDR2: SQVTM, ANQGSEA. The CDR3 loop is CSVLVASTDTQYF. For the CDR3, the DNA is TGCAGCGTGCTGGTAGCTAGCACAGATACGCAGTATTTT.

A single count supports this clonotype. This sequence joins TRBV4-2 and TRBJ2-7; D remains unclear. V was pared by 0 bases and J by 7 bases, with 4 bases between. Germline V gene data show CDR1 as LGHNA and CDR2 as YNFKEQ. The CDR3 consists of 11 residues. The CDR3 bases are TGTGCCAGCAGCCAAGAAGATGAGCAGTACTTC. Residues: CASSQEDEQYF.

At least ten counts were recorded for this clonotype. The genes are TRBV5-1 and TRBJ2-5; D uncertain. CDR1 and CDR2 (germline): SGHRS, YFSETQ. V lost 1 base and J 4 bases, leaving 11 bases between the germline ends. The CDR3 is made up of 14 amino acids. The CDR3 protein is CASSLMRSRETQYF. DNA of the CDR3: TGCGCCAGCAGCTTGATGAGGTCCCGAGAGACCCAGTACTTC.

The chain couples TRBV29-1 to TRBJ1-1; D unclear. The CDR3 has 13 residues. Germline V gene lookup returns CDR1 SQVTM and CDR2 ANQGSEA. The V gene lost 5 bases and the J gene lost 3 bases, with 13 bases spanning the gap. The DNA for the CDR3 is TGCAGCGTTTCGGCCCTAGGAGACACTGAAGCTTTCTTT. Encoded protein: CSVSALGDTEAFF.

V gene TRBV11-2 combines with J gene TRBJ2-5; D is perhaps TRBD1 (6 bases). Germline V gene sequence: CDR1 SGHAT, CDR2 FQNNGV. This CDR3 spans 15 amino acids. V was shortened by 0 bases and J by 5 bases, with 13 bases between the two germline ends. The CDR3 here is CASSLDVGGAETQYF. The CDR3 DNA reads TGTGCCAGCAGCTTAGATGTTGGGGGCGCGGAGACCCAGTACTTC.

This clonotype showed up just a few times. In DNA, the CDR3 is TGTGCCAGCAGTCCCAGGGGGCTTGGGGCCAACGTCCTGACTTTC. Residues: CASSPRGLGANVLTF. This chain connects TRBV12-3 or TRBV12-4 to TRBJ2-6; TRBD1 matches at 8 bases. This CDR3 comprises 15 residues. J lost 3 bases, V lost 5 bases, and 3 bases had no gene match.

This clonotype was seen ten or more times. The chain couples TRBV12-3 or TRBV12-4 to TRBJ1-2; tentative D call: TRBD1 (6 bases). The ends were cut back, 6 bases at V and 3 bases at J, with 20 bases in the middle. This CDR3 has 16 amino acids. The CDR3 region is CASSSVWGGVDYGYTF. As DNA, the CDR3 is TGTGCCAGCAGCTCGGTGTGGGGGGGCGTAGACTATGGCTACACCTTC.

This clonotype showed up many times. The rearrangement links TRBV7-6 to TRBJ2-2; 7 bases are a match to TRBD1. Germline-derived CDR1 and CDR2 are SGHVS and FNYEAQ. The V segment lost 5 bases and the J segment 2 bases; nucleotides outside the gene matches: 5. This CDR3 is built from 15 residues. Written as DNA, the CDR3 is TGTGCCAGCAGCATCGACAGGGTTAACACCGGGGAGCTGTTTTTT. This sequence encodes CASSIDRVNTGELFF.

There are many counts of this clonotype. CDR3 nucleotide sequence: TGTGCCATCGGGCAGGTCGACTCCCAAGAGACCCAGTACTTC. Its translation is CAIGQVDSQETQYF. The chain has TRBV10-3 and TRBJ2-5; D ambiguous. In germline, CDR1 is ENHRY, CDR2 SYGVKD. The CDR3 length is 14 residues. V lost 8 bases to trimming and J lost 1 base, with 14 bases between them.

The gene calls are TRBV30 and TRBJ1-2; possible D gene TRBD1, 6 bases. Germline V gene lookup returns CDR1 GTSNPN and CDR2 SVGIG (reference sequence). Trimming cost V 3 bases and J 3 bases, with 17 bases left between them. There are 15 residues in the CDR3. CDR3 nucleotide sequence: TGTGCCTGGAGCGGAAACAGGGAACTTGACTATGGCTACACCTTC. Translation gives CAWSGNRELDYGYTF.

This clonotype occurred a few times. The CDR3 nucleotides are TGTGCCAGCAGCTTGGCGTATGAAGCTTTCTTT. The encoded protein is CASSLAYEAFF. The chain links TRBV5-6 to TRBJ1-1; D is undetermined. V shed 0 bases and J shed 7 bases, with 4 bases lying between them. CDR1 and CDR2 (germline): SGHDT, YYEEEE. The CDR3 runs 11 residues.

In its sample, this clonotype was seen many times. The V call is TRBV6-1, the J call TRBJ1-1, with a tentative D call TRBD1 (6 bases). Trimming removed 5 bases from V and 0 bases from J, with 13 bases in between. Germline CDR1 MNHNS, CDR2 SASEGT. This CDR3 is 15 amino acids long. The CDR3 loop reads CASSQDSFMNTEAFF. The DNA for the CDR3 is TGTGCCAGCAGTCAGGACAGTTTCATGAACACTGAAGCTTTCTTT.

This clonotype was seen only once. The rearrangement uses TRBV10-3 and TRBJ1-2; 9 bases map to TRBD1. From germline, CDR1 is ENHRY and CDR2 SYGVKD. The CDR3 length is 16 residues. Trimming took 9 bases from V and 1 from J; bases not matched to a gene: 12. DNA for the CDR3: TGTGCCATTATACCTAGCGACAGGGGGAATAACTATGGCTACACCTTC. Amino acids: CAIIPSDRGNNYGYTF.